The subject of this entry is one T cell receptor (beta chain). The source of the sample is a study of OX40 agonist ivuxolimab in advanced cancers. TCRdb's table, derived via immunoSEQ multiplex PCR, lists solely in-frame clones and lacks some. The sample holds about 60,000 clones, roughly 84% seen once. The CDR3 is 14 amino acids. Trimming removed 0 bases from V and 1 base from J, with 6 bases in between. Germline loops: CDR1 MGHDK, CDR2 SYGVNS. This sequence originates from an adult with an advanced solid tumor such as melanoma, head and neck, liver or kidney cancer. This specimen was CD4+ or CD8+ T cells sorted from blood, taken in a trial of the OX40 agonist ivuxolimab. The chain combines TRBV25-1 with TRBJ1-1; maybe TRBD1 (5 bases). CDR3 coding DNA: TGTGCCAGCAGTGAATACGGGGGGAACACTGAAGCTTTCTTT. Its protein is CASSEYGGNTEAFF.